Shown below are 23 T cell receptor beta chains from a single sample sequenced in a study of blood T cell repertoires in COVID-19. The method was immunoSEQ multiplex PCR; TCRdb's version includes in-frame clones alone and lacks a portion of them. The table has 200,000 to 250,000 clones, about 87% seen once. Sequencing used PBMCs or T cells enriched from blood (not recorded which). The receptors shown here come from a woman aged 25-40 years who had been exposed to COVID-19.

The chain recombines TRBV7-6 with TRBJ2-1, with TRBD2 matching over 8 bases. With V trimmed by 1 base and J by 1 base, 6 bases remained unmatched. The CDR3 length is 17 residues. Germline V CDR1 and CDR2: SGHVS, FNYEAQ. DNA of the CDR3: TGTGCCAGCAGCTTAGAGGGACTAGAGGGATCCTACAATGAGCAGTTCTTC. Its protein product is CASSLEGLEGSYNEQFF.

The V and J genes are TRBV30 and TRBJ2-1; perhaps TRBD1 as D (6 bases). Trimming removed 2 bases from V and 0 bases from J, with 11 bases in between. CDR3 size: 15 residues. CDR1 is GTSNPN, CDR2 SVGIG, per germline (reference sequence). The CDR3, as DNA: TGTGCCTGGAGTCTGGGGGCACACTCCTACAATGAGCAGTTCTTC. Translating gives CAWSLGAHSYNEQFF.

The chain couples TRBV3-1 (or the pseudogene TRBV3-2) to TRBJ1-3, with 7 bases identical to TRBD1. Germline V gives CDR1 LGHDT, CDR2 YNNKEL (reference sequence). The CDR3 loop spans 16 amino acids. V lost 4 bases to trimming and J lost 0 bases; unmatched junction nucleotides: 6. The CDR3 region is CASSLRTGSSGNTIYF. The CDR3 DNA is TGTGCCAGCAGCCTTCGGACAGGAAGCTCTGGAAACACCATATATTTT.

This chain uses TRBV5-4 with TRBJ2-7; 13 bases line up with TRBD2. Germline V gene lookup returns CDR1 SGHNT and CDR2 YYREEE (reference sequence). This CDR3 contains 18 residues. V was pared by 3 bases and J by 3 bases, with 12 bases of the junction left unmatched. Written as DNA, the CDR3 is TGTGCCAGCAGCTCACGACTGACGACTAGCGGGGGGAGCTACGAGCAGTACTTC. This sequence encodes CASSSRLTTSGGSYEQYF.

The rearrangement links TRBV29-1 to TRBJ2-2; no clear D. The CDR3 is 14 residues long. V dropped 4 bases and J dropped 2 bases, with 11 bases sitting between them. Germline CDR1 reads SQVTM; CDR2 reads ANQGSEA. The CDR3, as DNA: TGCAGCGTTGTCAGTCCCCAAAACACCGGGGAGCTGTTTTTT. Translation gives CSVVSPQNTGELFF.

In its sample, this clone was seen once. V is TRBV9 and J is TRBJ1-1, with D unclear. V was trimmed by 7 bases and J by 2 bases, leaving 6 bases between them. The CDR3 sequence is 11 residues long. Germline values: CDR1 SGDLS, CDR2 YYNGEE. CDR3 nucleotides: TGTGCCAGCGGCGCTAACACTGAAGCTTTCTTT. Its protein is CASGANTEAFF.

The chain couples TRBV7-9 to TRBJ2-3; 7 bases are a match to TRBD2. The germline V gene encodes CDR1 SEHNR and CDR2 FQNEAQ (reference sequence). V was clipped by 4 bases and J by 4 bases; unmatched bases: 11. The length of the CDR3 is 16 residues. In DNA form, the CDR3 reads TGTGCCAGCAGCTCGGGACTAAACGATATGGCAGATACGCAGTATTTT. Translated: CASSSGLNDMADTQYF.

This chain joins TRBV11-1 and TRBJ1-4; D gene unclear. This CDR3 region has 14 residues. Germline V gene data show CDR1 as SGHAT and CDR2 as FQDESV (reference sequence). V shed 5 bases and J shed 3 bases, with 10 bases lying between them. DNA for the CDR3: TGTGCCAGCAGCCCGGCGGCGGCTAATGAAAAACTGTTTTTT. Translation gives CASSPAAANEKLFF.

The CDR3 region has the DNA TGTGCCAGCAGCACAGGGATCTACGAGCAGTACTTC. Translating it yields CASSTGIYEQYF. The chain is built from TRBV6-5 and TRBJ2-7; D may be TRBD1 (6 bases). Trimming removed 6 bases at V and 3 bases at J, with 9 bases between. The CDR3 is made up of 12 amino acids. CDR1 is MNHEY, CDR2 SVGAGI, per germline.

The CDR3 is CASKWTGVAPTEAFF. The CDR3 bases are TGTGCCAGTAAATGGACAGGCGTTGCACCCACTGAAGCTTTCTTT. The V call is TRBV19, the J call TRBJ1-1; 7 bases are a match to TRBD1. The CDR3 has 15 amino acids. In germline, CDR1 is LNHDA, CDR2 SQIVND (reference sequence). After removal of 7 bases from V and 4 bases from J, the junction contained 12 bases not matched to a gene.

CDR3 amino acids: CASSEWGLAGTDTQYF. In DNA, the CDR3 is TGTGCCAGCAGCGAATGGGGACTAGCGGGCACAGATACGCAGTATTTT. The V call is TRBV9, the J call TRBJ2-3; 11 nucleotides line up with TRBD2. The V gene end was trimmed by 3 bases and the J gene end by 1 base; junction bases not matched to a gene: 4. Germline CDR1 reads SGDLS; CDR2 reads YYNGEE. This CDR3 contains 16 residues.

This sequence joins TRBV28 and TRBJ2-1; 9 bases match TRBD2. CDR1 is MDHEN and CDR2 is SYDVKM in the germline V gene. The CDR3 is made up of 16 amino acids. The V gene end was trimmed by 2 bases and the J gene end by 4 bases; junction bases not matched to a gene: 6. This CDR3 is CASSLQAGGPYNEQFF. CDR3 sequence (DNA): TGTGCCAGCAGTTTACAGGCGGGAGGGCCATACAATGAGCAGTTCTTC.

V and J are TRBV6-5 and TRBJ2-7; 13 bases map to TRBD2. The CDR3 is 15 amino acids. The germline CDR1 and CDR2 sequences are MNHEY and SVGAGI. J gave up 7 bases and V 4 bases, and 7 bases lay outside the gene matches. The CDR3 here is CASSFGLAGAGEQYF. The CDR3 DNA follows: TGTGCCAGCAGTTTCGGACTAGCGGGAGCTGGGGAGCAGTACTTC.

The chain is built from TRBV2 and TRBJ1-2, with 8 bases aligning to TRBD1. Germline trimming cut 5 bases from V and 1 base from J; bases unmatched to any gene: 12. CDR1 SNHLY and CDR2 FYNNEI come from the germline V gene. This CDR3 has 17 residues. This CDR3 reads CASSPSGQGPVNYGYTF. CDR3 DNA: TGTGCCAGCAGTCCCTCCGGACAGGGTCCGGTTAACTATGGCTACACCTTC.

This rearrangement joins TRBV18 to TRBJ2-2; D not resolved. The CDR3 consists of 14 residues. CDR1 and CDR2 from the germline V gene are KGHSH and LQKENI. V was clipped by 5 bases and J by 0 bases, with 7 bases between them. The DNA for the CDR3 is TGTGCCAGCTCAAATTCCGCGAACACCGGGGAGCTGTTTTTT. Its translation: CASSNSANTGELFF.

This rearrangement joins TRBV11-3 to TRBJ2-1; TRBD2 agrees at 13 bases. The J segment lost 5 bases and the V segment lost 6 bases, leaving 13 bases of the junction unmatched. The length of the CDR3 is 18 residues. CDR1 is SGHNT, CDR2 YENEEA, per germline. The CDR3 DNA follows: TGTGCCAGCAGGTTATCCACCGGGACTAGCGGGATCAACAATGAGCAGTTCTTC. Translation: CASRLSTGTSGINNEQFF.

This chain uses TRBV27 with TRBJ2-6, with 7 bases that match TRBD2. The length of the CDR3 is 17 residues. The V segment lost 1 base and the J segment 0 bases; nucleotides outside the gene matches: 3. CDR1 MNHEY and CDR2 SMNVEV come from the germline V gene (reference sequence). CDR3 protein: CASSLWGGSSGANVLTF. The DNA of the CDR3 is TGTGCCAGCAGTTTATGGGGGGGGAGCTCTGGGGCCAACGTCCTGACTTTC.

V is TRBV7-2 and J is TRBJ2-7; 10 nucleotides match TRBD2. V lost 1 base and J lost 6; bases outside the gene matches: 6. The CDR3 has 15 residues. CDR1 is SGHTA and CDR2 is FQGNSA in the germline V gene. The CDR3 loop is CASSLEGTSVAEQYF. CDR3 bases: TGTGCCAGCAGCTTAGAAGGGACTAGCGTGGCCGAGCAGTACTTC.

This clone occurred once. The V call is TRBV19, the J call TRBJ1-2; TRBD1 matches 10 bases. The CDR3 is made up of 16 amino acids. Germline values: CDR1 LNHDA, CDR2 SQIVND (reference sequence). Trimming removed 5 bases from V and 7 bases from J; junction bases left unmatched: 13. The CDR3 loop reads CASSVGTGALRSGYTF. CDR3 in DNA: TGTGCCAGTAGTGTCGGGACAGGGGCCCTGAGGAGTGGCTACACCTTC.

The chain carries TRBV2 and TRBJ1-2, with a tentative D call TRBD1 (5 bases). The length of the CDR3 is 12 residues. Germline-derived CDR1 and CDR2 are SNHLY and FYNNEI. Trimming pared 5 bases from V and 1 base from J, leaving 5 bases between. CDR3 residues: CASSQGNYGYTF. CDR3 sequence (DNA): TGTGCCAGCAGTCAGGGTAACTATGGCTACACCTTC. Full variable domain (missing parts from reference TRBV2 and TRBJ1-2): EPEVTQTPSHQVTQMGQEVILRCVPISNHLYFYWYRQILGQKVEFLVSFYNNEISEKSEIFDDQFSVERPDGSNFTLKIRSTKLEDSAMYFCASSQGNYGYTFGSGTRLTVV.

The chain carries TRBV28 and TRBJ2-1; D not certain. This CDR3 has 15 amino acids. Germline assignment: CDR1 MDHEN and CDR2 SYDVKM. The germline V and J ends were trimmed by 6 bases and 7 bases, with 19 bases remaining between them. The CDR3 nucleotides read TGTGCCAGCAGCTTCCGACTCGAAACCGAAAATGAGCAGTTCTTC. Translated: CASSFRLETENEQFF.

The chain combines TRBV6-5 with TRBJ2-7; 8 bases map to TRBD1. Germline V gene data show CDR1 as MNHEY and CDR2 as SVGAGI. This CDR3 region has 15 residues. J was trimmed by 1 base and V by 0 bases; bases with no gene match: 2. DNA of the CDR3: TGTGCCAGCAGTTACTCGGGGGACAGGTCCTACGAGCAGTACTTC. Translated, it gives CASSYSGDRSYEQYF.

The V and J genes are TRBV9 and TRBJ2-2; the D gene is possibly TRBD2 (6 bases). The CDR3 is made up of 14 amino acids. Germline assignment: CDR1 SGDLS and CDR2 YYNGEE. Between the trimmed V and J ends, which lost 6 bases and 1 base, there was a span of 10 bases. For the CDR3, the DNA is TGTGCCAGCAACCGGGACTGGAACACCGGGGAGCTGTTTTTT. Protein sequence: CASNRDWNTGELFF. Supplemented by reference TRBV9 and TRBJ2-2, the full variable domain reads DSGVTQTPKHLITATGQRVTLRCSPRSGDLSVYWYQQSLDQGLQFLIQYYNGEERAKGNILERFSAQQFPDLHSELNLSSLELGDSALYFCASNRDWNTGELFFGEGSRLTVL.